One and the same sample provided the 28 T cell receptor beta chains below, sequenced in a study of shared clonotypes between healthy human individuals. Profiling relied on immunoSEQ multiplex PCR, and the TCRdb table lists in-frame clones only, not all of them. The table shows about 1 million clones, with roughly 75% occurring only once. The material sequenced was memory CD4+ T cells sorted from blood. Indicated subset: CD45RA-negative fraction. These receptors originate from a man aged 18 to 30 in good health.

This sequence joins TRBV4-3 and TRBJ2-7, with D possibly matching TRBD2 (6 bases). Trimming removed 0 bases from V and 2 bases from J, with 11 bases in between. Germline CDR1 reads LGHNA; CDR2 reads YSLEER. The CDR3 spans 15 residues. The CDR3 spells CASSQDNGGTYEQYF. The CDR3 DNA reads TGCGCCAGCAGCCAAGATAATGGGGGGACCTACGAGCAGTACTTC.

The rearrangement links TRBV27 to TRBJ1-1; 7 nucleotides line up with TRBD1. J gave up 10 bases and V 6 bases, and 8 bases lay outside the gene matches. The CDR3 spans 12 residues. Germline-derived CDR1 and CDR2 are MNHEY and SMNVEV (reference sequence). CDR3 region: CASSRGGEGAFF. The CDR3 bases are TGTGCCAGCAGCAGGGGGGGAGAGGGAGCTTTCTTT.

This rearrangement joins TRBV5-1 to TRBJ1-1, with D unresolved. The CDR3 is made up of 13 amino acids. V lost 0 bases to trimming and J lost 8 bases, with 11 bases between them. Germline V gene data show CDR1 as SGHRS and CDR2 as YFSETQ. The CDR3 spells CASSLAASPEAFF. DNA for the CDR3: TGCGCCAGCAGCTTGGCCGCGAGCCCCGAAGCTTTCTTT.

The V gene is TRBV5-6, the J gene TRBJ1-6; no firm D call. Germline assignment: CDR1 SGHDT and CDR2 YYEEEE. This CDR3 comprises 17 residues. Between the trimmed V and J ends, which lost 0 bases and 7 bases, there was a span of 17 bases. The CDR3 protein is CASSLGAGRGSNSPLHF. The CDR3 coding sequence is TGTGCCAGCAGCTTGGGGGCAGGAAGAGGTTCCAATTCACCCCTCCACTTT. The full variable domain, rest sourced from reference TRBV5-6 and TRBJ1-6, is DAGVTQSPTHLIKTRGQQVTLRCSPKSGHDTVSWYQQALGQGPQFIFQYYEEEERQRGNFPDRFSGHQFPNYSSELNVNALLLGDSALYLCASSLGAGRGSNSPLHFGNGTRLTVT.

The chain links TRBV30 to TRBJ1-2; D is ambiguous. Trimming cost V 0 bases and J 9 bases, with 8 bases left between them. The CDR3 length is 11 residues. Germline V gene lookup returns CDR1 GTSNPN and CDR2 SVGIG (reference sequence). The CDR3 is CAWSVPGSYTF. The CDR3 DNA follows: TGTGCCTGGAGTGTACCGGGAAGCTACACCTTC.

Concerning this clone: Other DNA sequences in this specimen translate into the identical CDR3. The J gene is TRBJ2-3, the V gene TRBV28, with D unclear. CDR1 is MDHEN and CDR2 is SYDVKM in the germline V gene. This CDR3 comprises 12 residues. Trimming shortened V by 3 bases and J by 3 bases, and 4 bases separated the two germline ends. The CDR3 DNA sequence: TGTGCCAGCAGTTTGCGGACAGATACGCAGTATTTT. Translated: CASSLRTDTQYF.

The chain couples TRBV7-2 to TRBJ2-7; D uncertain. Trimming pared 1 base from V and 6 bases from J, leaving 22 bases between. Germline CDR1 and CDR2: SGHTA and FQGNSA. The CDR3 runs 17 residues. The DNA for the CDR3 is TGTGCCAGCAGCTTAGAAGTTCCAGGCCGGGTCCCTCTCGAGCAGTACTTC. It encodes CASSLEVPGRVPLEQYF. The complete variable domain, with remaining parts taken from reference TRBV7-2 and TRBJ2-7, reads GAGVSQSPSNKVTEKGKDVELRCDPISGHTALYWYRQSLGQGLEFLIYFQGNSAPDKSGLPSDRFSAERTGGSVSTLTIQRTQQEDSAVYLCASSLEVPGRVPLEQYFGPGTRLTVT.

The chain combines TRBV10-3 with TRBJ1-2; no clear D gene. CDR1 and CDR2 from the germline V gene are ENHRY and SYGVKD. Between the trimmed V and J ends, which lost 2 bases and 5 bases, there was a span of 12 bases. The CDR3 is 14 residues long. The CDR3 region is CAISEAGSPYGYTF. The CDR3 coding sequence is TGTGCCATCAGTGAGGCTGGCAGTCCTTATGGCTACACCTTC.

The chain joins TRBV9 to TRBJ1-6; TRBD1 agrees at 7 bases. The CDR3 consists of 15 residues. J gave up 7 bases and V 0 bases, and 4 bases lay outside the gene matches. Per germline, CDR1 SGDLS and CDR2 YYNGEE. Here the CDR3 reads CASSVDGQVNSPLHF. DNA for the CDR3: TGTGCCAGCAGCGTAGACGGACAGGTCAATTCACCCCTCCACTTT.

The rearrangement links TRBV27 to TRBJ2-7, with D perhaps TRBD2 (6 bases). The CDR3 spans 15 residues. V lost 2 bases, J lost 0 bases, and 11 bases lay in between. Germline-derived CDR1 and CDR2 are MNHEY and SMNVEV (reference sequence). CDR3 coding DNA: TGTGCCAGCAGTTTAGGGGCGGGAATCTCCTACGAGCAGTACTTC. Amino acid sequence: CASSLGAGISYEQYF.

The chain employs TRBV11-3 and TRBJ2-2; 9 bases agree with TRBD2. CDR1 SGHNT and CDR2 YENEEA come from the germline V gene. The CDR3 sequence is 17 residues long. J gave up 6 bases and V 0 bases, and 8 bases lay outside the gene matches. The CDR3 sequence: CASSLDRFSGSAGELFF. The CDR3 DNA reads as TGTGCCAGCAGCTTAGATCGGTTTAGCGGGAGCGCCGGGGAGCTGTTTTTT.

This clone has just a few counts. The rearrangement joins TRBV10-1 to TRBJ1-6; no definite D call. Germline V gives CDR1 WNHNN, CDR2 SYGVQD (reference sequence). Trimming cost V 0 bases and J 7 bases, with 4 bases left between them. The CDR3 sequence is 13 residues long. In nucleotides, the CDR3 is TGCGCCAGCAGTGAGTCTGGGAATTCACCCCTCCACTTT. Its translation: CASSESGNSPLHF.

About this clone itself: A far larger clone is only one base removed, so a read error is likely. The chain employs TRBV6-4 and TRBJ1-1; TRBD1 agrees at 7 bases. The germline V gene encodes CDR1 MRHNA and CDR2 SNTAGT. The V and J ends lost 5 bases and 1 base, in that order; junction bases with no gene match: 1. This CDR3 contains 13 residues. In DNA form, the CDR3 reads TGTGCCAGCAGTCAGGGGGAGAACACTGAAGCTTTCTTT. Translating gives CASSQGENTEAFF.

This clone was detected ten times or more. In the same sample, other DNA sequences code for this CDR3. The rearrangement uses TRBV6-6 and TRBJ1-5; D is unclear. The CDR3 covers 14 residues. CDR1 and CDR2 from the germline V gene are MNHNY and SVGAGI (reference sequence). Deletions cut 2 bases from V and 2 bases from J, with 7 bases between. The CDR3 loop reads CASSYSEGNQPQHF. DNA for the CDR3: TGTGCCAGCAGTTACAGCGAAGGCAATCAGCCCCAGCATTTT.

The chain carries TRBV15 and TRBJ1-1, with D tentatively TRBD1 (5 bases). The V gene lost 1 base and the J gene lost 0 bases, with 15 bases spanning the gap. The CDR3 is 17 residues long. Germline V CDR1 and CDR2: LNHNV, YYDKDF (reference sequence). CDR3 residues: CATSRGTTAIMNTEAFF. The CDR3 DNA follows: TGTGCCACCAGCAGAGGGACAACAGCGATAATGAACACTGAAGCTTTCTTT.

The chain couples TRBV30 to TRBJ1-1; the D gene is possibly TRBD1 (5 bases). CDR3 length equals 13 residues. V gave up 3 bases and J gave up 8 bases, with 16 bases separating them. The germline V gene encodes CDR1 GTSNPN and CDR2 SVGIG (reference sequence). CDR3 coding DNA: TGTGCCTGGAGCGGACCACAGGTGATGGAAGCTTTCTTT. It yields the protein CAWSGPQVMEAFF.

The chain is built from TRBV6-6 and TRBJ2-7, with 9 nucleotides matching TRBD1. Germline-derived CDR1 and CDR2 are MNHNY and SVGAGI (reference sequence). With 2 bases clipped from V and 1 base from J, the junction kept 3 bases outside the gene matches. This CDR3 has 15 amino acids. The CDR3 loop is CASSYPTGGSYEQYF. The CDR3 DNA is TGTGCCAGCAGTTACCCGACAGGGGGATCCTACGAGCAGTACTTC.

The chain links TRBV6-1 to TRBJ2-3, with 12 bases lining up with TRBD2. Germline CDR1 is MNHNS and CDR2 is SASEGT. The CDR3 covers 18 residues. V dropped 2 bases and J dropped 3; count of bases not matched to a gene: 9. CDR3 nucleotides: TGTGCCAGCAGTGAATCTAGCGGGGGGGCCATTGGAACAGATACGCAGTATTTT. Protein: CASSESSGGAIGTDTQYF.

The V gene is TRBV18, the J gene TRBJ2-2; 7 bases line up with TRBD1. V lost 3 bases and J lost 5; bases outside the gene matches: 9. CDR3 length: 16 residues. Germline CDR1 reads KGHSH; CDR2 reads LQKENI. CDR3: CASSPRQGDGTGELFF. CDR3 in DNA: TGTGCCAGCTCACCCCGACAGGGAGACGGGACCGGGGAGCTGTTTTTT.

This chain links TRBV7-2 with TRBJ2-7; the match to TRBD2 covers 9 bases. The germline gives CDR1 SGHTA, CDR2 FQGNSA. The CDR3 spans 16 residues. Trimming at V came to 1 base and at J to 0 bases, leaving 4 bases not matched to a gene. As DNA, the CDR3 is TGTGCCAGCAGCTTAGGTAGCGGGAGTAGCTCCTACGAGCAGTACTTC. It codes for CASSLGSGSSSYEQYF.

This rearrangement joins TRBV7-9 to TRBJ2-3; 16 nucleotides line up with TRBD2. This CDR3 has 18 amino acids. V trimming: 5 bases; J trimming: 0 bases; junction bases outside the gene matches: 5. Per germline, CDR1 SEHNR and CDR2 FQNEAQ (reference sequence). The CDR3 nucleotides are TGTGCCAGCAGCCCAGGGACTAGCGGGGGGGATAGCACAGATACGCAGTATTTT. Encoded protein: CASSPGTSGGDSTDTQYF.

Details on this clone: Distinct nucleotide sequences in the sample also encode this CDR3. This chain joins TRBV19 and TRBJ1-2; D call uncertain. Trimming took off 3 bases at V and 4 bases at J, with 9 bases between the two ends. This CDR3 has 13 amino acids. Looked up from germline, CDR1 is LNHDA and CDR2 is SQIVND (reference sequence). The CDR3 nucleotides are TGTGCCAGTAGTATTAAGGGATCCTATGGCTACACCTTC. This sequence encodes CASSIKGSYGYTF.

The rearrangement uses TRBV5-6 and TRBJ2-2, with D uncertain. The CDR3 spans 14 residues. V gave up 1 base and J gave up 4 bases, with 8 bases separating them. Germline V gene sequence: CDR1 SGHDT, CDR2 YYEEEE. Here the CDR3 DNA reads TGTGCCAGCAGCTTGACGGTGAGCACCGGGGAGCTGTTTTTT. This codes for CASSLTVSTGELFF.

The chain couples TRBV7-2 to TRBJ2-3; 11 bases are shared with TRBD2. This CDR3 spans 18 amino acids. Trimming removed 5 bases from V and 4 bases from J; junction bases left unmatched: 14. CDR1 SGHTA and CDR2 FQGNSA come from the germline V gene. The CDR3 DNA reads TGTGCCAGCAGCCCCTCTCCCCTTAGCGGGAGGGCCGCAGATACGCAGTATTTT. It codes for CASSPSPLSGRAADTQYF.

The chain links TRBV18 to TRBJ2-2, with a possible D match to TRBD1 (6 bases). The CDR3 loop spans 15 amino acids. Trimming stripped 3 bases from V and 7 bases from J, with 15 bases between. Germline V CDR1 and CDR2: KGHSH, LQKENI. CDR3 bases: TGTGCCAGCTCACCGTACAGGGAAGAGCACGGGGAGCTGTTTTTT. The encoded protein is CASSPYREEHGELFF. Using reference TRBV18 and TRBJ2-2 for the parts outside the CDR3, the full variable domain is NAGVMQNPRHLVRRRGQEARLRCSPMKGHSHVYWYRQLPEEGLKFMVYLQKENIIDESGMPKERFSAEFPKEGPSILRIQQVVRGDSAAYFCASSPYREEHGELFFGEGSRLTVL.

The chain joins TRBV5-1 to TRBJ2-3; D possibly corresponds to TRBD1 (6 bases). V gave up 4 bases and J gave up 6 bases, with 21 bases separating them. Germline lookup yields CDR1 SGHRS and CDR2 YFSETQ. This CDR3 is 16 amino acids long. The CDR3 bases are TGCGCCAGCAGCCAGGGACATACACTTACAGCCGATACGCAGTATTTT. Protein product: CASSQGHTLTADTQYF.

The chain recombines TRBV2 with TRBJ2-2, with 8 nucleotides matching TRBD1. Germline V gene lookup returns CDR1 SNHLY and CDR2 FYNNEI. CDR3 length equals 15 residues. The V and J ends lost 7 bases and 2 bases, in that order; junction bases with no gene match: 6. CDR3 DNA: TGTGCCAGCATCGCAGGGGGCTTAAACACCGGGGAGCTGTTTTTT. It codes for CASIAGGLNTGELFF. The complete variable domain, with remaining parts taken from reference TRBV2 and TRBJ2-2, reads EPEVTQTPSHQVTQMGQEVILRCVPISNHLYFYWYRQILGQKVEFLVSFYNNEISEKSEIFDDQFSVERPDGSNFTLKIRSTKLEDSAMYFCASIAGGLNTGELFFGEGSRLTVL.

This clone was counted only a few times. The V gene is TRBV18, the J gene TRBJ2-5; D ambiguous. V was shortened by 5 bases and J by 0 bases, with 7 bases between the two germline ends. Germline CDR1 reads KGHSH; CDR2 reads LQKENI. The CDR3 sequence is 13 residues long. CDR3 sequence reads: CASSVGYQETQYF. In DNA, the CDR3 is TGTGCCAGCTCAGTTGGGTACCAAGAGACCCAGTACTTC.